One sample yielded the 27 T cell receptor beta chains listed below, sequenced in a study of T cell repertoires in cytomegalovirus infection. TCRdb redid the calling of the reads with MiXCR, one entry per CDR3 protein. This table has around 540,000 distinct CDR3 sequences, 33% appearing once. Their specific antigens are unknown. The input for sequencing was cultured PBMCs, taken from culture after CMV antigen stimulation. The source of these receptors is a human donor in good health (CMV status not recorded). Some clones in this sample may be carry-over from other donors' samples.

The chain is built from TRBV19 and TRBJ1-1; 8 bases are shared with TRBD1. The CDR3 has 13 amino acids. V was clipped by 9 bases and J by 5 bases; unmatched bases: 8. The germline CDR1 and CDR2 sequences are LNHDA and SQIVND (reference sequence). The DNA of the CDR3 is TGTGCCAGCCGTGGACAGGGTAAAACTGAAGCTTTCTTT. Its protein product is CASRGQGKTEAFF.

This clonotype showed up just once. This chain joins TRBV6-2 or TRBV6-3 and TRBJ1-3, with 8 bases matching TRBD1. Germline assignment: CDR1 MNHEY and CDR2 SVGEGT. CDR3 length equals 20 residues. The V and J ends lost 0 bases and 0 bases, in that order; junction bases with no gene match: 13. This chain's CDR3 is CASSYSPHPGQAYSGNTIYF. The CDR3 nucleotides read TGTGCCAGCAGTTACTCGCCGCACCCGGGACAGGCCTACTCTGGAAACACCATATATTTT.

This clonotype was seen only a few times. The chain is built from TRBV12-3 or TRBV12-4 and TRBJ2-5, with TRBD1 identical over 8 bases. The J segment lost 2 bases and the V segment lost 3 bases, leaving 11 bases of the junction unmatched. The CDR3 has 17 residues. The CDR3 sequence: CASSFARQGTIQETQYF. CDR3 nucleotides: TGTGCCAGCAGTTTCGCACGACAGGGGACCATACAAGAGACCCAGTACTTC.

This clonotype was observed a few times. The CDR3 sequence is CASSSSGGAAGELFF. In DNA form, the CDR3 reads TGTGCCAGCAGCTCCAGTGGGGGTGCGGCTGGGGAGCTGTTTTTT. V and J are TRBV11-3 and TRBJ2-2; the D gene could be TRBD1 or TRBD2 (5 bases each). Germline values: CDR1 SGHNT, CDR2 YENEEA. CDR3 length equals 15 residues. V was cut by 4 bases and J by 8 bases, with 17 bases left in between.

The chain recombines TRBV7-2 with TRBJ2-1; TRBD2 might be the D (6 bases). The V gene's germline CDR1 is SGHTA and CDR2 FQGNSA. V was trimmed by 5 bases and J by 7 bases, leaving 18 bases between them. The CDR3 length is 15 residues. CDR3 bases: TGTGCCAGCAGCCCCGGGACTCCTAAATTAAATGAGCAGTTCTTC. Protein sequence: CASSPGTPKLNEQFF.

V gene TRBV29-1 combines with J gene TRBJ1-3; the D gene is possibly TRBD1 (5 bases). The CDR3 consists of 15 residues. Trimming cost V 0 bases and J 4 bases, with 13 bases left between them. Germline CDR1 is SQVTM and CDR2 is ANQGSEA. In DNA, the CDR3 is TGCAGCGTTGAAGATGGGAAAACAGGCGGAAACACCATATATTTT. It translates to CSVEDGKTGGNTIYF.

This clonotype was picked up a small number of times. The chain joins TRBV7-9 to TRBJ1-1; D remains unclear. V was cut by 1 base and J by 10 bases, with 13 bases left in between. The CDR3 contains 13 residues. From germline, CDR1 is SEHNR and CDR2 FQNEAQ (reference sequence). The CDR3 region has the DNA TGTGCCAGCAGCTTAGTGTCAGGCTCCATAGCTTTCTTT. Protein sequence: CASSLVSGSIAFF.

This clonotype was seen many times. The chain uses TRBV7-8 and TRBJ2-7; TRBD2 might be the D (6 bases). The CDR3 extends over 15 amino acids. Germline CDR1 SGHVS, CDR2 FQNEAQ. Trimming took off 5 bases at V and 5 bases at J, with 19 bases between the two ends. CDR3 protein: CASSPSRRVFDEQYF. The DNA of the CDR3 is TGTGCCAGCAGCCCCAGCCGGAGGGTTTTCGACGAGCAGTACTTC.

In this sample, this clonotype turned up a few times. The chain is built from TRBV2 and TRBJ2-1; 13 bases match TRBD2. CDR3 size: 12 residues. With 8 bases clipped from V and 12 bases from J, the junction kept 4 bases outside the gene matches. Germline V gene lookup returns CDR1 SNHLY and CDR2 FYNNEI. In DNA, the CDR3 is TGTGCCAGCGGTAGGACTAGCGGGAGGCAGTTCTTC. It is translated as CASGRTSGRQFF.

As concerns this clonotype: A much bigger clone sits one base away, suggesting this may be a read error. The gene calls are TRBV7-6 and TRBJ2-5; D gene uncertain. The length of the CDR3 is 14 residues. Germline CDR1 is SGHVS and CDR2 is FNYEAQ. Between the trimmed V and J ends, which lost 5 bases and 1 base, there was a span of 11 bases. This CDR3 is CASSPGPVQETQYF. CDR3 DNA: TGTGCCAGCAGCCCTGGACCAGTCCAAGAGACCCAGTACTTC.

The chain has TRBV4-1 and TRBJ1-2; TRBD1 is a possible D gene (6 bases). The CDR3 has 16 residues. V lost 1 base and J lost 3, with 15 bases in between. From germline, CDR1 is MGHRA and CDR2 YSYEKL. CDR3: CASSQVGGLGDYGYTF. The CDR3 DNA reads as TGCGCCAGCAGCCAAGTCGGGGGGCTGGGGGACTATGGCTACACCTTC.

J is TRBJ2-2 and V is TRBV12-3 or TRBV12-4; no firm D call. The CDR3 runs to 13 residues. V was clipped by 7 bases and J by 4 bases, with 10 bases between them. CDR3 DNA: TGTGCCAGCACACCCTGGGGCACCGGGGAGCTGTTTTTT. This translates into CASTPWGTGELFF.

There are a few counts of this clonotype. The J gene is TRBJ2-1, the V gene TRBV27; no firm D call. Per germline, CDR1 MNHEY and CDR2 SMNVEV (reference sequence). The V gene lost 6 bases and the J gene lost 7 bases, with 22 bases spanning the gap. This CDR3 is 16 amino acids long. The CDR3 region is CASSSLFGPVGNEQFF. The CDR3 DNA reads TGTGCCAGCAGCTCACTTTTCGGACCGGTGGGGAATGAGCAGTTCTTC.

J is TRBJ2-7 and V is TRBV20-1; 9 bases align to TRBD1. Germline-derived CDR1 and CDR2 are DFQATT and SNEGSKA (reference sequence). Trimming removed 6 bases from V and 1 base from J; junction bases left unmatched: 4. The CDR3 has 13 residues. CDR3 region: CSAVGQGSYEQYF. DNA for the CDR3: TGCAGTGCCGTGGGACAGGGATCCTACGAGCAGTACTTC.

This clonotype was counted a few times. The chain carries TRBV7-9 and TRBJ1-5, with D tentatively TRBD1 (5 bases). The V end was cut by 5 bases, the J end by 4 bases, with 21 bases between. In germline, CDR1 is SEHNR, CDR2 FQNEAQ (reference sequence). This CDR3 has 17 residues. The DNA of the CDR3 is TGTGCCAGCAGCGGATCCGGGACCTCGGGCCGGAATCAGCCCCAGCATTTT. It translates to CASSGSGTSGRNQPQHF. The variable domain in full, completed from reference TRBV7-9 and TRBJ1-5, reads DTGVSQNPRHKITKRGQNVTFRCDPISEHNRLYWYRQTLGQGPEFLTYFQNEAQLEKSRLLSDRFSAERPKGSFSTLEIQRTEQGDSAMYLCASSGSGTSGRNQPQHFGDGTRLSIL.

The rearrangement links TRBV20-1 to TRBJ2-4; 10 bases fit TRBD2. With V trimmed by 6 bases and J by 1 base, 15 bases remained unmatched. The CDR3 is made up of 18 amino acids. Germline lookup yields CDR1 DFQATT and CDR2 SNEGSKA (reference sequence). CDR3 residues: CSAHPSGRGWVAKNIQYF. In DNA, the CDR3 is TGCAGTGCCCACCCTAGCGGGAGAGGATGGGTGGCCAAAAACATTCAGTACTTC.

This chain links TRBV14 with TRBJ1-6; TRBD1 might be the D (5 bases). Trimming shortened V by 0 bases and J by 7 bases, and 10 bases separated the two germline ends. Germline V gene sequence: CDR1 SGHDN, CDR2 FVKESK. CDR3 length equals 15 residues. As DNA, the CDR3 is TGTGCCAGCAGCCAAGAGAACAGGAGGAATTCACCCCTCCACTTT. It translates to CASSQENRRNSPLHF.

This clonotype was recorded at least ten times. The rearrangement joins TRBV7-6 to TRBJ1-3; D is unclear. Trimming took off 2 bases at V and 2 bases at J, with 22 bases between the two ends. Germline lookup yields CDR1 SGHVS and CDR2 FNYEAQ. This CDR3 has 19 residues. CDR3 coding DNA: TGTGCCAGCAGCTTAAGAGCCCTCCACGAGGCAACGGCTGGAAACACCATATATTTT. Its translation is CASSLRALHEATAGNTIYF.

The chain carries TRBV12-3 or TRBV12-4 and TRBJ2-6, with 9 bases identical to TRBD1. V trimming: 6 bases; J trimming: 3 bases; junction bases outside the gene matches: 9. This CDR3 contains 17 residues. The CDR3 bases are TGTGCCAGCAGACCGGGACAGGGACTTAGTGGGGCCAACGTCCTGACTTTC. The encoded protein is CASRPGQGLSGANVLTF.

The DNA for the CDR3 is TGTGCCAGCAGCTTGGAAAGGGTCTACAATGAGCAGTTCTTC. Its translation: CASSLERVYNEQFF. This chain connects TRBV5-4 to TRBJ2-1; D unclear. Germline lookup yields CDR1 SGHNT and CDR2 YYREEE (reference sequence). The CDR3 extends over 14 amino acids. V was pared by 0 bases and J by 3 bases, with 7 bases between.

The gene calls are TRBV6-6 and TRBJ1-1; 10 bases fit TRBD1. The V gene's germline CDR1 is MNHNY and CDR2 SVGAGI (reference sequence). The CDR3 is 14 residues long. The junction had 9 bases not matched to a gene; V was cut back by 10 bases and J by 4 bases. CDR3 residues: CANQPGTGATEAFF. CDR3 DNA sequence: TGTGCCAACCAACCCGGGACAGGGGCCACTGAAGCTTTCTTT.

This clonotype was observed a handful of times. CDR3 bases: TGTGCCAGCAGCTACCGACGCGGCGGGGGCGTCGTGGGTGAGCAGTTCTTC. It specifies CASSYRRGGGVVGEQFF. The J gene is TRBJ2-1, the V gene TRBV11-2, with D possibly being TRBD2 (7 bases). The germline V gene has CDR1 SGHAT and CDR2 FQNNGV. V lost 4 bases and J lost 9, with 25 bases in between. The CDR3 runs to 17 residues.

J is TRBJ1-5 and V is TRBV12-3 or TRBV12-4, with 7 bases that match TRBD1. J gave up 6 bases and V 0 bases, and 2 bases lay outside the gene matches. The CDR3 contains 14 residues. CDR3 in DNA: TGTGCCAGCAGTTTAGCGACAGGGATTCAGCCCCAGCATTTT. Translating it yields CASSLATGIQPQHF.

The chain couples TRBV7-2 to TRBJ1-6, with TRBD1 matching 8 bases. The CDR3 runs 14 residues. Germline V gene sequence: CDR1 SGHTA, CDR2 FQGNSA. The ends lost 5 bases at V and 9 bases at J; junction bases unmatched: 6. The DNA of the CDR3 is TGTGCCAGCAGCAACCGGGACAGGAGTTCACCCCTCCACTTT. It encodes CASSNRDRSSPLHF.

V gene TRBV7-2 combines with J gene TRBJ2-3, with TRBD2 matching 10 bases. Germline loops: CDR1 SGHTA, CDR2 FQGNSA. After removal of 6 bases from V and 6 bases from J, the junction contained 12 bases not matched to a gene. The CDR3 contains 16 residues. CDR3 region: CASSRIKREGGDTQYF. CDR3 nucleotide sequence: TGTGCCAGCAGTCGTATTAAGCGGGAGGGGGGGGATACGCAGTATTTT.

V gene TRBV28 combines with J gene TRBJ1-4, with a possible D match to TRBD1 (5 bases). Germline assignment: CDR1 MDHEN and CDR2 SYDVKM. The CDR3 contains 13 residues. Trimming took 6 bases from V and 1 from J, leaving 6 bases between them. CDR3 loop: CASRQETNEKLFF. The CDR3 region has the DNA TGTGCCAGCAGACAGGAAACTAATGAAAAACTGTTTTTT.

This clonotype was seen repeatedly, ten times or more. The chain employs TRBV7-2 and TRBJ1-3; TRBD1 aligns across 7 bases. The CDR3 totals 16 residues. CDR1 is SGHTA, CDR2 FQGNSA, per germline. V lost 1 base and J lost 6; bases outside the gene matches: 9. This chain's CDR3 is CASSLDYRGGLNTIYF. Written as DNA, the CDR3 is TGTGCCAGCAGCTTAGACTACAGGGGAGGGTTAAACACCATATATTTT.